These 24 T cell receptor beta chains were all obtained from the same sample, sequenced in a study of shared clonotypes between healthy human individuals. The data were produced by immunoSEQ multiplex PCR, yet TCRdb's version contains in-frame clones alone and is incomplete. The profile shows roughly 2.2 million clones, just under 95% of them singletons. Sequenced: naive CD4+ T cells from PBMCs. As to subset: CD45RA+ positively selected. The receptors derive from a man between 18 and 35 years old in good health. Some clones in this sample may be carry-over from other donors' samples.

The V call is TRBV28, the J call TRBJ2-3, with 13 bases fitting TRBD2. From germline, CDR1 is MDHEN and CDR2 SYDVKM. The CDR3 spans 16 residues. V was clipped by 3 bases and J by 3 bases; unmatched bases: 3. The CDR3, as DNA: TGTGCCAGCAGTTTCGGGACTAGCGGGACGACAGATACGCAGTATTTT. Translation: CASSFGTSGTTDTQYF.

A note on this clone: The sample has other DNA sequences that encode this CDR3 too. The chain couples TRBV4-2 to TRBJ2-3; D is uncertain. V lost 1 base to trimming and J lost 5 bases, with 4 bases between them. The CDR3 length is 12 residues. Germline V gene sequence: CDR1 LGHNA, CDR2 YNFKEQ. Here the CDR3 reads CASSQVGDTQYF. The CDR3 DNA is TGTGCCAGCAGCCAAGTGGGAGATACGCAGTATTTT.

The CDR3: CASSLLGTSGSNEQFF. As DNA, the CDR3 is TGTGCCAGCAGCTTATTAGGAACTAGCGGGAGCAATGAGCAGTTCTTC. The chain combines TRBV5-6 with TRBJ2-1; 11 bases match TRBD2. CDR1 is SGHDT and CDR2 is YYEEEE in the germline V gene. This CDR3 comprises 16 residues. The V segment lost 2 bases and the J segment 6 bases; nucleotides outside the gene matches: 7.

This clone was detected once. The V call is TRBV4-1, the J call TRBJ2-1; the D is unclear. The CDR3 loop spans 15 amino acids. Germline loops: CDR1 MGHRA, CDR2 YSYEKL. The V end lost 5 bases, the J end lost 3 bases, and 14 bases lay between the germline ends. This CDR3 is CASSFRLDVYNEQFF. CDR3 coding DNA: TGCGCCAGCAGCTTCCGACTCGATGTCTACAATGAGCAGTTCTTC.

V usage is TRBV5-4 and J usage is TRBJ1-1, with D possibly TRBD1 on 6 matching bases. Germline V gives CDR1 SGHNT, CDR2 YYREEE (reference sequence). The V and J ends lost 0 bases and 4 bases respectively, with 13 bases between them. This CDR3 region has 15 residues. CDR3 sequence: CASSLVGGAGTEAFF. CDR3 DNA: TGTGCCAGCAGCTTGGTAGGGGGGGCGGGCACTGAAGCTTTCTTT.

This clone has just one count. The chain employs TRBV19 and TRBJ2-3; 13 positions match TRBD2. The ends lost 5 bases at V and 5 bases at J; junction bases unmatched: 7. This CDR3 spans 16 amino acids. Germline V CDR1 and CDR2: LNHDA, SQIVND (reference sequence). The CDR3 bases are TGTGCCAGTAGTGACGGACTAGCGGGAGCCGGAGATACGCAGTATTTT. This gives the protein CASSDGLAGAGDTQYF. Full variable domain (remainder filled in from reference TRBV19 and TRBJ2-3): DGGITQSPKYLFRKEGQNVTLSCEQNLNHDAMYWYRQDPGQGLRLIYYSQIVNDFQKGDIAEGYSVSREKKESFPLTVTSAQKNPTAFYLCASSDGLAGAGDTQYFGPGTRLTVL.

The V and J genes are TRBV2 and TRBJ2-1, with 10 bases aligning to TRBD2. Losses at the gene ends were 6 bases for V and 7 bases for J; bases not matched to a gene: 6. The CDR3 sequence is 14 residues long. Germline V gene sequence: CDR1 SNHLY, CDR2 FYNNEI. DNA for the CDR3: TGTGCCAGCAGGCTAGCGGGAGTCACAAATGAGCAGTTCTTC. Translating gives CASRLAGVTNEQFF.

CDR3 region: CAWSGPRQGLSYEQYF. The CDR3 DNA reads as TGTGCCTGGAGTGGCCCACGACAGGGTCTCTCCTACGAGCAGTACTTC. The chain uses TRBV30 and TRBJ2-7, with TRBD1 identical over 7 bases. V lost 1 base, J lost 0 bases, and 9 bases stayed unmatched. The CDR3 runs to 16 residues. The V gene's germline CDR1 is GTSNPN and CDR2 SVGIG (reference sequence). Looking up the rest from reference TRBV30 and TRBJ2-7 gives the full variable domain: SQTIHQWPATLVQPVGSPLSLECTVEGTSNPNLYWYRQAAGRGLQLLFYSVGIGQISSEVPQNLSASRPQDRQFILSSKKLLLSDSGFYLCAWSGPRQGLSYEQYFGPGTRLTVT.

A word on this clone: Other DNA sequences within the sample encode an identical CDR3. This chain connects TRBV28 to TRBJ1-2; no clear D gene. The germline gives CDR1 MDHEN, CDR2 SYDVKM. This CDR3 has 14 amino acids. Trimming took off 6 bases at V and 5 bases at J, with 16 bases between the two ends. The CDR3 loop is CASSLGGQNYGYTF. CDR3 in DNA: TGTGCCAGCAGCTTGGGAGGCCAAAATTATGGCTACACCTTC.

J is TRBJ1-4 and V is TRBV9, with TRBD1 as a possible D gene (5 bases). V lost 7 bases, J lost 5 bases, and 15 bases lay in between. CDR3 size: 14 residues. Germline CDR1 is SGDLS and CDR2 is YYNGEE. CDR3 sequence (DNA): TGTGCCAGCGCGAGGAGCCAGGGCAATGAAAAACTGTTTTTT. Protein: CASARSQGNEKLFF. Full variable domain (remainder filled in from reference TRBV9 and TRBJ1-4): DSGVTQTPKHLITATGQRVTLRCSPRSGDLSVYWYQQSLDQGLQFLIQYYNGEERAKGNILERFSAQQFPDLHSELNLSSLELGDSALYFCASARSQGNEKLFFGSGTQLSVL.

Details on this clone: This same CDR3 is encoded by further DNA sequences in the sample. This chain joins TRBV2 and TRBJ2-6; D gene ambiguous. The length of the CDR3 is 14 residues. Deletions cut 5 bases from V and 1 base from J, with 6 bases between. The germline V gene has CDR1 SNHLY and CDR2 FYNNEI. For the CDR3, the DNA is TGTGCCAGCAGTCCACCATCTGGGGCCAACGTCCTGACTTTC. Its protein is CASSPPSGANVLTF.

The rearrangement joins TRBV29-1 to TRBJ2-3; D gene uncertain. CDR3 length: 11 residues. V lost 8 bases and J 0 bases, leaving 6 bases between the germline ends. Germline CDR1 is SQVTM and CDR2 is ANQGSEA. Here the CDR3 reads CSFRSTDTQYF. In DNA, the CDR3 is TGCAGCTTTAGAAGCACAGATACGCAGTATTTT.

The count of this clone is one. This same CDR3 is encoded by further DNA sequences in the sample. This chain connects TRBV11-3 to TRBJ2-1; a weak D match, TRBD2 (5 bases). CDR3 length: 13 residues. CDR1 is SGHNT and CDR2 is YENEEA in the germline V gene. The germline V and J ends were trimmed by 5 bases and 7 bases, with 12 bases remaining between them. The CDR3 is CASSPSGGNEQFF. The CDR3 region has the DNA TGTGCCAGCAGCCCATCCGGCGGGAATGAGCAGTTCTTC.

The V and J genes are TRBV18 and TRBJ1-4; D call uncertain. V was cut by 3 bases and J by 10 bases, with 15 bases left in between. This CDR3 region has 14 residues. Germline V gene data show CDR1 as KGHSH and CDR2 as LQKENI. CDR3 sequence reads: CASSPGDRGGKLFF. The CDR3 DNA reads TGTGCCAGCTCACCGGGCGACCGGGGTGGAAAACTGTTTTTT. The whole variable domain, filled in from reference TRBV18 and TRBJ1-4, reads NAGVMQNPRHLVRRRGQEARLRCSPMKGHSHVYWYRQLPEEGLKFMVYLQKENIIDESGMPKERFSAEFPKEGPSILRIQQVVRGDSAAYFCASSPGDRGGKLFFGSGTQLSVL.

This clone appeared a few times. The CDR3 region is CASSGLGQMEPQHF. The CDR3 nucleotides are TGTGCCAGCAGTGGCCTGGGACAGATGGAGCCCCAGCATTTT. The chain has TRBV2 and TRBJ1-5; the match to TRBD1 covers 7 bases. The junction had 8 bases not matched to a gene; V was cut back by 4 bases and J by 8 bases. Germline CDR1 reads SNHLY; CDR2 reads FYNNEI. This CDR3 comprises 14 residues. Complete variable domain (other parts from reference TRBV2 and TRBJ1-5): EPEVTQTPSHQVTQMGQEVILRCVPISNHLYFYWYRQILGQKVEFLVSFYNNEISEKSEIFDDQFSVERPDGSNFTLKIRSTKLEDSAMYFCASSGLGQMEPQHFGDGTRLSIL.

CDR3 sequence reads: CASSSGETQYF. CDR3 DNA: TGTGCCAGCAGTTCTGGTGAGACCCAGTACTTC. The gene calls are TRBV7-8 and TRBJ2-5; D ambiguous. The CDR3 totals 11 residues. In germline, CDR1 is SGHVS, CDR2 FQNEAQ. V was pared by 6 bases and J by 5 bases, with 7 bases between.

The V gene is TRBV19, the J gene TRBJ1-5; 12 bases match TRBD1. Per germline, CDR1 LNHDA and CDR2 SQIVND (reference sequence). The CDR3 loop spans 16 amino acids. With 5 bases clipped from V and 2 bases from J, the junction kept 4 bases outside the gene matches. This CDR3 reads CASSLGTGGGNQPQHF. For the CDR3, the DNA is TGTGCCAGTAGTCTCGGGACAGGGGGCGGCAATCAGCCCCAGCATTTT.

This chain links TRBV28 with TRBJ2-7, with D unclear. V lost 4 bases and J lost 3, with 13 bases in between. The CDR3 loop spans 14 amino acids. In germline, CDR1 is MDHEN, CDR2 SYDVKM. CDR3 in DNA: TGTGCCAGCAGTTCACAAGACACACTCTACGAGCAGTACTTC. Translated, it gives CASSSQDTLYEQYF. The full variable domain, completed using reference TRBV28 and TRBJ2-7, is DVKVTQSSRYLVKRTGEKVFLECVQDMDHENMFWYRQDPGLGLRLIYFSYDVKMKEKGDIPEGYSVSREKKERFSLILESASTNQTSMYLCASSSQDTLYEQYFGPGTRLTVT.

The V and J genes are TRBV29-1 and TRBJ2-5; possible D gene TRBD1, 6 bases. The end of the DNA aligns better with TRBJ2-7, so the J call may be wrong. The germline gives CDR1 SQVTM, CDR2 ANQGSEA. This CDR3 comprises 12 residues. CDR3 bases: TGCAGCGCCCGGTGGGGGCAGGACGAGCAGTACTTC. Residues: CSARWGQDEQYF.

This clone was seen once. This chain joins TRBV15 and TRBJ2-1; D gene uncertain. Between the trimmed V and J ends, which lost 3 bases and 8 bases, there was a span of 8 bases. The CDR3 length is 12 residues. Germline V gene lookup returns CDR1 LNHNV and CDR2 YYDKDF (reference sequence). CDR3 residues: CATSSLVHEQFF. As DNA, the CDR3 is TGTGCCACCAGCAGTTTAGTGCATGAGCAGTTCTTC. The whole variable domain, remainder taken from reference TRBV15 and TRBJ2-1, is DAMVIQNPRYQVTQFGKPVTLSCSQTLNHNVMYWYQQKSSQAPKLLFHYYDKDFNNEADTPDNFQSRRPNTSFCFLDIRSPGLGDTAMYLCATSSLVHEQFFGPGTRLTVL.

The chain combines TRBV18 with TRBJ1-3; D may be TRBD1 (5 bases). CDR3 length: 15 amino acids. V gave up 0 bases and J gave up 2 bases, with 8 bases separating them. Per germline, CDR1 KGHSH and CDR2 LQKENI. CDR3 protein: CASSPPGAPGNTIYF. The CDR3 DNA reads TGTGCCAGCTCACCACCCGGGGCACCTGGAAACACCATATATTTT.

V usage is TRBV29-1 and J usage is TRBJ2-5; TRBD1 aligns across 10 bases. The CDR3 runs to 14 residues. V lost 7 bases and J lost 3; bases outside the gene matches: 8. Germline V CDR1 and CDR2: SQVTM, ANQGSEA. CDR3 in amino acids: CSAALGTGEETQYF. The CDR3 bases are TGCAGCGCCGCATTAGGGACAGGGGAAGAGACCCAGTACTTC.

V and J are TRBV18 and TRBJ2-1; 9 bases agree with TRBD2. This CDR3 comprises 16 residues. The germline V gene has CDR1 KGHSH and CDR2 LQKENI. V gave up 2 bases and J gave up 9 bases; unmatched junction bases: 11. CDR3 in amino acids: CASSPALAAGGGEQFF. The CDR3 DNA follows: TGTGCCAGCTCACCAGCGTTGGCCGCGGGAGGGGGTGAGCAGTTCTTC.

The rearrangement joins TRBV18 to TRBJ2-2, with 7 bases aligning to TRBD1. Germline V gives CDR1 KGHSH, CDR2 LQKENI. The CDR3 length is 17 residues. Unmatched junction bases numbered 12, after V lost 2 bases and J lost 6 bases. This CDR3 reads CASSPVFGTEWAGELFF. The CDR3 nucleotides are TGTGCCAGCTCACCAGTATTCGGGACAGAATGGGCCGGGGAGCTGTTTTTT.